The TCR beta chain under discussion was sequenced for a study of cytomegalovirus exposure and HLA in healthy donors. General study points: Being productive about 90% or about 30% of the time was typical of most TCR beta V segments in an earlier analysis. Cytomegalovirus-associated status was assigned to about 170 TCR beta chains.

PCR amplification relied on 60 Vbeta primers (plus 13 Jbeta primers). Assay used: immunoSEQ multiplex PCR; TCRdb lists only in-frame clones, some missing. The data show nearly 110,000 clones, 65% to 80% seen once. The CDR3 has 14 residues. Germline values: CDR1 MNHNY, CDR2 SVGAGI (reference sequence). With respect to this clone: Its antigen is still unknown. Compared with germline, one end of the junction differs, possibly owing to a read error.

The TCR sequence derives from a male donor in good health and CMV-seropositive. The sample comprised PBMCs. This sequence joins TRBV6-6 and TRBJ2-5, with 7 bases that match TRBD1. CDR3 protein: CASSPRTGQGTQYF. CDR3 DNA sequence: TGTGCCAGCAGTCCCCGGACAGGCCAAGGGACCCAGTACTTC.